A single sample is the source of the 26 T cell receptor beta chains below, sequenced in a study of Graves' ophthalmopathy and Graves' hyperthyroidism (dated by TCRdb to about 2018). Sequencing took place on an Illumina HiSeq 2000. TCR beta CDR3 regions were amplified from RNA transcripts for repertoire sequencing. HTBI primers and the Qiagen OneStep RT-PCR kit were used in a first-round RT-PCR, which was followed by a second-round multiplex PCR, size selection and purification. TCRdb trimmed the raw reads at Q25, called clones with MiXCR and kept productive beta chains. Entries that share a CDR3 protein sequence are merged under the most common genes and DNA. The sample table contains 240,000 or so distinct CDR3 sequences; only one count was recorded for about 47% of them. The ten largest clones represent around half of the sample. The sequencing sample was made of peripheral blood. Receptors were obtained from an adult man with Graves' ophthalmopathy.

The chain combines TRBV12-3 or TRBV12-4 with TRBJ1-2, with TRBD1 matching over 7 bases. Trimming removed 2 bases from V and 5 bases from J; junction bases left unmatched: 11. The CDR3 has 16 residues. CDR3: CASSLYRDSLRYGYTF. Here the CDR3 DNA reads TGTGCCAGCAGTTTATACCGGGACAGTCTTCGATATGGCTACACCTTC.

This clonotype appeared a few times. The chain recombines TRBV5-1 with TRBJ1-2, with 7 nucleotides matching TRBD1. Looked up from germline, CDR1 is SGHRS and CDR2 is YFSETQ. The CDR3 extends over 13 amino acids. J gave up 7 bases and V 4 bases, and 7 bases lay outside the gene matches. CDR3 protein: CASSRWSGGGYTF. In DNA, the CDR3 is TGCGCCAGCAGCCGATGGTCAGGGGGTGGCTACACCTTC.

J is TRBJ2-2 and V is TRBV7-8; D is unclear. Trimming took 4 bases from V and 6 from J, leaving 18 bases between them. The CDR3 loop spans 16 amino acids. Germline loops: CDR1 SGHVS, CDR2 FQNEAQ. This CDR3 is CASSSLDWDRAGELFF. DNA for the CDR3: TGTGCCAGCAGCTCACTCGACTGGGATAGGGCCGGGGAGCTGTTTTTT.

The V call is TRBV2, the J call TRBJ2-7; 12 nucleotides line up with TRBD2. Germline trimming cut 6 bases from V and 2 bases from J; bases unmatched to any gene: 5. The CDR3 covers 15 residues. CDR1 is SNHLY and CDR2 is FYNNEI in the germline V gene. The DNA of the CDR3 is TGTGCCAGCAGCGCCTGGACTAGCGGGACCTACGAGCAGTACTTC. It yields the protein CASSAWTSGTYEQYF.

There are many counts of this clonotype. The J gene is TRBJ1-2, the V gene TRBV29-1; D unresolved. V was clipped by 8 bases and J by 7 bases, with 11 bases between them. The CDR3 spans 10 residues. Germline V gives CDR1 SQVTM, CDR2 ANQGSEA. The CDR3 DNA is TGCAGCACCCTTGGGGTTGGCTACACCTTC. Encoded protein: CSTLGVGYTF.

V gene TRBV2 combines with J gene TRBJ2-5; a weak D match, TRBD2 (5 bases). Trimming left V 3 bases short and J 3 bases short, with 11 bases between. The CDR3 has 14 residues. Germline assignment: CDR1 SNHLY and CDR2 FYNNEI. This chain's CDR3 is CASSELGREETQYF. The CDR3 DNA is TGTGCCAGCAGTGAGCTAGGGCGGGAAGAGACCCAGTACTTC.

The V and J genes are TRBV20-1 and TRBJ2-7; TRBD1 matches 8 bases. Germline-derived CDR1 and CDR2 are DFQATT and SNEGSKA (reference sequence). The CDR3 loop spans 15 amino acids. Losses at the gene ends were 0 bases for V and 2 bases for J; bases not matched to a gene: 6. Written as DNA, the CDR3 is TGCAGTGCTAGAGATTTAAGGACAGGGCCCTACGAGCAGTACTTC. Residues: CSARDLRTGPYEQYF.

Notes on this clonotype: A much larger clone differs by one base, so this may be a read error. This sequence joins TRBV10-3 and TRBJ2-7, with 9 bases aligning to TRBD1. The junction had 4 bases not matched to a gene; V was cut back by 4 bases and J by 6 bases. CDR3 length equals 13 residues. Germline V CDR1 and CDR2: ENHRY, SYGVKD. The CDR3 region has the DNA TGTGCCATCAGTGGGACAGGGGTCTTCGAGCAGTACTTC. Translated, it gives CAISGTGVFEQYF.

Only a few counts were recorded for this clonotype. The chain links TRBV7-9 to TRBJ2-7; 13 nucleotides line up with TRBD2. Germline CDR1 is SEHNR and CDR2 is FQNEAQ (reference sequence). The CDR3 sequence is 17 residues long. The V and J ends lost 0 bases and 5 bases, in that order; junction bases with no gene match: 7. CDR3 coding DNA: TGTGCCAGCAGCTTAGCCACTAGCGGGAGGGCCAAGGACGAGCAGTACTTC. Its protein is CASSLATSGRAKDEQYF.

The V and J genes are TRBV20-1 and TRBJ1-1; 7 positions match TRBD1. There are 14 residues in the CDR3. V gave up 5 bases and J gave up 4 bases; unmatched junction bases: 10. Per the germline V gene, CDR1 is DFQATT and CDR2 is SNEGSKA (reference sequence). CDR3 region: CSAPGTERRTEAFF. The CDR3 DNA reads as TGCAGTGCTCCCGGGACAGAACGACGCACTGAAGCTTTCTTT.

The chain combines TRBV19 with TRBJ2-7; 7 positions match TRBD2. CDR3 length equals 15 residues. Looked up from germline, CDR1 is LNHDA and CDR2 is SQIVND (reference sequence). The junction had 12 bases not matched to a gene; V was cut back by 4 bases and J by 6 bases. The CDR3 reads CASSKRRELVSEQYF. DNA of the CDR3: TGTGCCAGTAGTAAGCGGCGGGAGCTGGTCTCCGAGCAGTACTTC.

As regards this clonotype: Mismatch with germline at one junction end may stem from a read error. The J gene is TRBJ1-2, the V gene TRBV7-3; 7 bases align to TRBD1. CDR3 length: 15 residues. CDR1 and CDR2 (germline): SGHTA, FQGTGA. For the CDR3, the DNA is TGCGCCAGCAGCCAAGGGGGACAGCAACTCTATGGCTACACCTTC. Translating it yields CASSQGGQQLYGYTF.

CDR3 DNA sequence: TGCAGTGCTATTTGGGGGGGCCAAGAGACCCAGTACTTC. This codes for CSAIWGGQETQYF. The rearrangement joins TRBV20-1 to TRBJ2-5, with 7 bases matching TRBD2. Trimming removed 4 bases from V and 1 base from J; junction bases left unmatched: 3. CDR1 is DFQATT, CDR2 SNEGSKA, per germline (reference sequence). The CDR3 contains 13 residues.

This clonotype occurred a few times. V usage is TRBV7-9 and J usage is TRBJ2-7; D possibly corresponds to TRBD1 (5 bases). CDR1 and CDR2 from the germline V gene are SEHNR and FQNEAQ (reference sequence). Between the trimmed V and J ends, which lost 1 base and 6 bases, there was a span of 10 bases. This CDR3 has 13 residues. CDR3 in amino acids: CASSLGAGREQYF. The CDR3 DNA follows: TGTGCCAGCAGCTTAGGGGCAGGGCGCGAGCAGTACTTC.

DNA for the CDR3: TGCGCCAGCAGTGGGGGGCTTAATTCCTACGAGCAGTACTTC. This translates into CASSGGLNSYEQYF. The rearrangement uses TRBV10-2 and TRBJ2-7, with D possibly being TRBD1 (6 bases). The CDR3 is made up of 14 amino acids. Germline CDR1 is WSHSY and CDR2 is SAAADI. Between the trimmed V and J ends, which lost 4 bases and 1 base, there was a span of 11 bases.

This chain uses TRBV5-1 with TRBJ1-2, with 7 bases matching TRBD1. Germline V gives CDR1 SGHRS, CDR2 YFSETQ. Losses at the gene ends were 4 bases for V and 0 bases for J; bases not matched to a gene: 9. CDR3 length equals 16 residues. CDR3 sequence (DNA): TGCGCCAGCAGCGTGGGACAGCCCATTACTAACTATGGCTACACCTTC. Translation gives CASSVGQPITNYGYTF.

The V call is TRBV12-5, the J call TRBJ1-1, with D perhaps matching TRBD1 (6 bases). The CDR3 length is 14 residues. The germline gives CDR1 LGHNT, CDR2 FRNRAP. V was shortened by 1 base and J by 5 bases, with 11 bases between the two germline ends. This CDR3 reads CASGLDRDRTEAFF. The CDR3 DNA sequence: TGTGCTAGTGGTTTGGACAGGGATCGGACTGAAGCTTTCTTT. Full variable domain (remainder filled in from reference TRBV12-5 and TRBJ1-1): DARVTQTPRHKVTEMGQEVTMRCQPILGHNTVFWYRQTMMQGLELLAYFRNRAPLDDSGMPKDRFSAEMPDATLATLKIQPSEPRDSAVYFCASGLDRDRTEAFFGQGTRLTVV.

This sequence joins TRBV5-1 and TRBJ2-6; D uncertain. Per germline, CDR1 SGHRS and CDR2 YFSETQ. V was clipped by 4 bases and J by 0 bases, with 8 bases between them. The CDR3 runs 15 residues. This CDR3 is CASSKENSGANVLTF. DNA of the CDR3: TGCGCCAGCAGCAAGGAAAACTCTGGGGCCAACGTCCTGACTTTC.

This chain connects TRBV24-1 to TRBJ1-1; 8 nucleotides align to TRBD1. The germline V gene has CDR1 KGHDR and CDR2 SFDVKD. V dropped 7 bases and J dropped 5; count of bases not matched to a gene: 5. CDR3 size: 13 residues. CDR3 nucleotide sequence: TGTGCCACCAGCTGGCAGGGGGCAACTGAAGCTTTCTTT. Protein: CATSWQGATEAFF.

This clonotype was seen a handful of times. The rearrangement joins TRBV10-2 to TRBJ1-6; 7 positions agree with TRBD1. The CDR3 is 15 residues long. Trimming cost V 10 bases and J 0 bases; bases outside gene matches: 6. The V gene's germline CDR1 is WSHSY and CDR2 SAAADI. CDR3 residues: CATWTGGSYNSPLHF. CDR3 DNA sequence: TGCGCCACCTGGACAGGAGGCTCCTATAATTCACCCCTCCACTTT.

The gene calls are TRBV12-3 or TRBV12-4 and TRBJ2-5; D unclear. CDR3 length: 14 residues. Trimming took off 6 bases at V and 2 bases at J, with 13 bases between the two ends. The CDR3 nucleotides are TGTGCCAGCAGGAAGACGGTGGATCAAGAGACCCAGTACTTC. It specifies CASRKTVDQETQYF.

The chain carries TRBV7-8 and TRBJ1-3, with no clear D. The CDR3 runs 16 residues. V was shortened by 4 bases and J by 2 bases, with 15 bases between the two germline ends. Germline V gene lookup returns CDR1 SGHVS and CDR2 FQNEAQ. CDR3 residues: CASSSAAGAAGNTIYF. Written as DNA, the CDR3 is TGTGCCAGCAGCTCGGCCGCCGGCGCGGCTGGAAACACCATATATTTT.

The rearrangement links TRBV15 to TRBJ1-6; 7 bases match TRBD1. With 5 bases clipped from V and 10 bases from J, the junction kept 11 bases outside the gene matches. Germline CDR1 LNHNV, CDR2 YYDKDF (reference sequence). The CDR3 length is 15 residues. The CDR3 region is CATSRHGTEESPLHF. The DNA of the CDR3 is TGTGCCACCAGCCGACACGGGACAGAGGAGTCACCCCTCCACTTT.

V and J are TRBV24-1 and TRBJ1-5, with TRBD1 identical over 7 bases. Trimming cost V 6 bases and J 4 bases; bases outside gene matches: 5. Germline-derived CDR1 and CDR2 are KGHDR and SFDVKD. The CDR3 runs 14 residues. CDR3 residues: CATSKGTVNQPQHF. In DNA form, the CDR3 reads TGTGCCACCAGTAAAGGGACAGTAAATCAGCCCCAGCATTTT.

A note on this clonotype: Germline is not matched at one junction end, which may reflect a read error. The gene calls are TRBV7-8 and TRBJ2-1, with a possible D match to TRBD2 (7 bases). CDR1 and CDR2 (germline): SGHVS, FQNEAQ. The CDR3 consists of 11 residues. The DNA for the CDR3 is TGTGCCAGCAGCTTAGGCCAGGGGAGGGTCTTC. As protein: CASSLGQGRVF. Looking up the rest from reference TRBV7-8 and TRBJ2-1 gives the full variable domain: GAGVSQSPRYKVAKRGQDVALRCDPISGHVSLFWYQQALGQGPEFLTYFQNEAQLDKSGLPSDRFFAERPEGSVSTLKIQRTQQEDSAVYLCASSLGQGRVFGPGTRLTVL.

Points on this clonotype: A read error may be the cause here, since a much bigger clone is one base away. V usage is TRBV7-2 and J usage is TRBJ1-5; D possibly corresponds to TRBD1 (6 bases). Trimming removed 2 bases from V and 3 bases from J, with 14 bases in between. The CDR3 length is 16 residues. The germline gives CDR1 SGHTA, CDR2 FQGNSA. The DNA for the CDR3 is TGTGCCAGCAGCTTAAGAACAGGGATACACAATCAGCCCCAGCATTTT. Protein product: CASSLRTGIHNQPQHF.